Presented here are 12 T cell receptor beta chains from one specimen sequenced in a study of cytomegalovirus exposure and HLA in healthy donors. The PCR was carried out with 60 Vbeta primers and 13 Jbeta primers. Produced via immunoSEQ multiplex PCR; TCRdb's table is partial and in-frame only. The sample lists tens of thousands of clones, roughly 74% occurring once. The material sequenced was PBMCs. Receptor source: a man aged 40-50 years in good health and CMV-seropositive.

The chain carries TRBV7-2 and TRBJ1-5; maybe TRBD1 (5 bases). V gave up 7 bases and J gave up 3 bases, with 16 bases separating them. The CDR3 consists of 15 residues. CDR1 and CDR2 from the germline V gene are SGHTA and FQGNSA. CDR3 sequence reads: CASNSGSGYNQPQHF. CDR3 nucleotide sequence: TGTGCCAGCAACTCCGGTTCAGGGTACAATCAGCCCCAGCATTTT.

J is TRBJ2-2 and V is TRBV7-9; D is uncertain. The V gene lost 1 base and the J gene lost 5 bases, with 11 bases spanning the gap. Germline V lookup: CDR1 SEHNR, CDR2 FQNEAQ (reference sequence). The CDR3 extends over 15 amino acids. The CDR3 coding sequence is TGTGCCAGCAGCTTAGTGGCACCTCAAACCGGGGAGCTGTTTTTT. The encoded protein is CASSLVAPQTGELFF. Based on the CDR3 plus reference TRBV7-9 and TRBJ2-2, the full variable domain is DTGVSQNPRHKITKRGQNVTFRCDPISEHNRLYWYRQTLGQGPEFLTYFQNEAQLEKSRLLSDRFSAERPKGSFSTLEIQRTEQGDSAMYLCASSLVAPQTGELFFGEGSRLTVL.

This sequence joins TRBV30 and TRBJ2-7; 8 positions match TRBD2. The V gene's germline CDR1 is GTSNPN and CDR2 SVGIG (reference sequence). The CDR3 has 16 amino acids. V shed 0 bases, J shed 2 bases, and the junction held 9 bases outside the gene matches. This chain's CDR3 is CAWSVVKTSEAYEQYF. The CDR3 DNA reads TGTGCCTGGAGTGTAGTGAAGACTAGCGAAGCCTACGAGCAGTACTTC.

The J gene is TRBJ2-7, the V gene TRBV5-1, with TRBD1 identical over 10 bases. J lost 5 bases, V lost 4 bases, and 12 bases had no gene match. There are 16 residues in the CDR3. Per the germline V gene, CDR1 is SGHRS and CDR2 is YFSETQ. The CDR3, as DNA: TGCGCCAGCAGCCCGACGGGTTGGACAGGGGGAAACGAGCAGTACTTC. Translation gives CASSPTGWTGGNEQYF.

The CDR3 DNA follows: TGTGCCAGCAGCTTGGCGGTAGCGGGGTTAACCTACGAGCAGTACTTC. Translated, it gives CASSLAVAGLTYEQYF. The V and J genes are TRBV5-6 and TRBJ2-7; 8 bases are shared with TRBD2. Germline-derived CDR1 and CDR2 are SGHDT and YYEEEE. The V and J ends lost 0 bases and 2 bases, in that order; junction bases with no gene match: 7. CDR3 length: 16 amino acids.

V gene TRBV6-1 combines with J gene TRBJ2-3; D unclear. V lost 1 base and J 0 bases, leaving 8 bases between the germline ends. Germline assignment: CDR1 MNHNS and CDR2 SASEGT. The CDR3 totals 15 residues. CDR3 sequence: CASSEGLTSTDTQYF. DNA of the CDR3: TGTGCCAGCAGTGAAGGCCTTACTAGCACAGATACGCAGTATTTT.

This clone showed up just a few times. The chain joins TRBV9 to TRBJ2-3, with 7 bases matching TRBD1. The CDR3 runs to 14 residues. Germline CDR1 is SGDLS and CDR2 is YYNGEE. The junction had 3 bases not matched to a gene; V was cut back by 2 bases and J by 3 bases. As DNA, the CDR3 is TGTGCCAGCAGCGTCCTACAGGGGACAGATACGCAGTATTTT. Its protein is CASSVLQGTDTQYF.

The chain joins TRBV15 to TRBJ2-2; no definite D call. The length of the CDR3 is 14 residues. V lost 0 bases to trimming and J lost 5 bases, with 7 bases between them. Germline V lookup: CDR1 LNHNV, CDR2 YYDKDF (reference sequence). The CDR3 spells CATSRDILTGELFF. The CDR3 DNA reads TGTGCCACCAGCAGAGATATCCTGACCGGGGAGCTGTTTTTT.

The chain links TRBV5-1 to TRBJ1-2, with unresolved D. Trimming stripped 0 bases from V and 0 bases from J, with 9 bases between. CDR3 length: 15 amino acids. Per germline, CDR1 SGHRS and CDR2 YFSETQ. The CDR3 nucleotides are TGCGCCAGCAGCTTGGGCCCAGATTCTAACTATGGCTACACCTTC. Encoded protein: CASSLGPDSNYGYTF. The full variable domain, its missing parts supplied by reference TRBV5-1 and TRBJ1-2, is KAGVTQTPRYLIKTRGQQVTLSCSPISGHRSVSWYQQTPGQGLQFLFEYFSETQRNKGNFPGRFSGRQFSNSRSEMNVSTLELGDSALYLCASSLGPDSNYGYTFGSGTRLTVV.

This clone came up once. The chain combines TRBV9 with TRBJ1-4; 8 positions agree with TRBD1. J lost 6 bases, V lost 0 bases, and 4 bases had no gene match. Germline V CDR1 and CDR2: SGDLS, YYNGEE. The CDR3 consists of 15 residues. The CDR3 loop reads CASSVAPGGHEKLFF. As DNA, the CDR3 is TGTGCCAGCAGCGTAGCCCCAGGGGGCCATGAAAAACTGTTTTTT.

The chain employs TRBV5-1 and TRBJ2-2; TRBD2 is a possible D gene (6 bases). The CDR3 runs to 14 residues. Trimming took off 7 bases at V and 0 bases at J, with 10 bases between the two ends. The germline V gene encodes CDR1 SGHRS and CDR2 YFSETQ. CDR3 amino acids: CASLGEANTGELFF. The CDR3 DNA reads TGCGCCAGCCTGGGGGAGGCGAACACCGGGGAGCTGTTTTTT.

The V gene is TRBV5-1, the J gene TRBJ2-4, with 12 nucleotides matching TRBD1. Germline values: CDR1 SGHRS, CDR2 YFSETQ. Trimming took 7 bases from V and 0 from J; bases not matched to a gene: 14. The CDR3 length is 19 residues. CDR3 amino acids: CASLLAGTGGDIAKNIQYF. In DNA form, the CDR3 reads TGCGCCAGCCTCCTCGCCGGGACAGGGGGCGATATAGCCAAAAACATTCAGTACTTC.